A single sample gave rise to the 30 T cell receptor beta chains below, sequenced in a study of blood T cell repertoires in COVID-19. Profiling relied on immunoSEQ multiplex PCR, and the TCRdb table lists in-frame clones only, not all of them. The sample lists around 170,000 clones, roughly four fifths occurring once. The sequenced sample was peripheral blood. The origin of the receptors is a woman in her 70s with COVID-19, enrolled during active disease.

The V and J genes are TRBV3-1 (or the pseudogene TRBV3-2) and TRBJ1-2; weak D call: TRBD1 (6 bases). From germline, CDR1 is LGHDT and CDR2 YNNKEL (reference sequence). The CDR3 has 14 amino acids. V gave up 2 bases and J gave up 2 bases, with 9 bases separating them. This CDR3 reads CASSQPGQNYGYTF. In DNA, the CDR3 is TGTGCCAGCAGCCAACCCGGACAGAACTATGGCTACACCTTC.

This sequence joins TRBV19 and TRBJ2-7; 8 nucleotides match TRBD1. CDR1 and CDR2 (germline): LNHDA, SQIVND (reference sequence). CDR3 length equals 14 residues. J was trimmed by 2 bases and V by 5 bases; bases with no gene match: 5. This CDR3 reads CASSRGTGPYEQYF. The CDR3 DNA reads TGTGCCAGTAGTCGCGGGACAGGACCCTACGAGCAGTACTTC.

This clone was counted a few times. The CDR3 is CASSERGHTEAFF. CDR3 in DNA: TGTGCCAGTAGTGAAAGGGGCCACACTGAAGCTTTCTTT. The genes are TRBV19 and TRBJ1-1; a weak D match, TRBD1 (5 bases). The V and J ends lost 5 bases and 3 bases respectively, with 10 bases between them. The CDR3 spans 13 residues. Germline V CDR1 and CDR2: LNHDA, SQIVND (reference sequence).

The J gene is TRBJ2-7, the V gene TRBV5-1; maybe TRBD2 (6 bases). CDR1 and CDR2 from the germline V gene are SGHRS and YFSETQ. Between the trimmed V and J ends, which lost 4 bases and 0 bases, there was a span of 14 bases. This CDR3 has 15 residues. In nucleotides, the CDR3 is TGCGCCAGCAGCGTAACCGGGACTTACTCCTACGAGCAGTACTTC. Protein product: CASSVTGTYSYEQYF.

CDR3 DNA: TGTGCCATCAGTGAGTCGCAGGTCACTGAAGCTTTCTTT. The encoded protein is CAISESQVTEAFF. The gene calls are TRBV10-3 and TRBJ1-1; D gene ambiguous. V dropped 0 bases and J dropped 4 bases, with 6 bases sitting between them. The CDR3 has 13 residues. The V gene's germline CDR1 is ENHRY and CDR2 SYGVKD.

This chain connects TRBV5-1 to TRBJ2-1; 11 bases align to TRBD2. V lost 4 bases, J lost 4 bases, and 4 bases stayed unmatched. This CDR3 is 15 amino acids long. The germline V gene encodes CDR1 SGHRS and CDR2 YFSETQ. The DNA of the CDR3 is TGCGCCAGCAGCATGGGACTAGCGGAGTACAATGAGCAGTTCTTC. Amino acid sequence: CASSMGLAEYNEQFF. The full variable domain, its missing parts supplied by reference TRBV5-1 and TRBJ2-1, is KAGVTQTPRYLIKTRGQQVTLSCSPISGHRSVSWYQQTPGQGLQFLFEYFSETQRNKGNFPGRFSGRQFSNSRSEMNVSTLELGDSALYLCASSMGLAEYNEQFFGPGTRLTVL.

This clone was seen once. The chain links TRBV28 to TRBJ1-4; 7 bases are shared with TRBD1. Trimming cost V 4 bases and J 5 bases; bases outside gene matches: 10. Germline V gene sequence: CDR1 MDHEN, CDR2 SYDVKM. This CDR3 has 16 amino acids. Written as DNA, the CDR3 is TGTGCCAGCAGTTCACTGGCCGGGACAGCGAATGAAAAACTGTTTTTT. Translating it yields CASSSLAGTANEKLFF.

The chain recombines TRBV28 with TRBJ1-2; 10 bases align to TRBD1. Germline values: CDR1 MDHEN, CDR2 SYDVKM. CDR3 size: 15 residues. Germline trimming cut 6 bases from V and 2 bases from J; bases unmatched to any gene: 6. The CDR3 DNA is TGTGCCAGCAGGGACCGGACAGGGGGAAACTATGGCTACACCTTC. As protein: CASRDRTGGNYGYTF.

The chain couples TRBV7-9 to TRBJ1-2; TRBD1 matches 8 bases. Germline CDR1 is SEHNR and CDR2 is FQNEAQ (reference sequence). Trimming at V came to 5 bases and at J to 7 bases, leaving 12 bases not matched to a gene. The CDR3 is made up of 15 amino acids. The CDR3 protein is CASSQITRQGLGYTF. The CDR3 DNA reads TGTGCCAGCAGCCAAATTACCCGACAGGGGCTTGGCTACACCTTC. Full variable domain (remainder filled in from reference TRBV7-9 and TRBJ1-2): DTGVSQNPRHKITKRGQNVTFRCDPISEHNRLYWYRQTLGQGPEFLTYFQNEAQLEKSRLLSDRFSAERPKGSFSTLEIQRTEQGDSAMYLCASSQITRQGLGYTFGSGTRLTVV.

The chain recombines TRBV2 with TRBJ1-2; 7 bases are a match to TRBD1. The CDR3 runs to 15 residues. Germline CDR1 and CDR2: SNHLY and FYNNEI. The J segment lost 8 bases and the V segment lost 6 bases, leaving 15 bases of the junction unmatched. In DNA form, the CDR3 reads TGTGCCAGCAGCTTTCTAGGACAGGCTCCTCGCGGCTACACCTTC. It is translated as CASSFLGQAPRGYTF.

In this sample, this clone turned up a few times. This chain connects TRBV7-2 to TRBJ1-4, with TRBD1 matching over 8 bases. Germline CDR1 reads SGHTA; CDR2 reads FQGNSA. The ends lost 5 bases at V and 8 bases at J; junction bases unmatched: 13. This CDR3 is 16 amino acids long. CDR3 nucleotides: TGTGCCAGCAGCACCTTAGGGCAGGGGGCAAGAGAAAAACTGTTTTTT. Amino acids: CASSTLGQGAREKLFF.

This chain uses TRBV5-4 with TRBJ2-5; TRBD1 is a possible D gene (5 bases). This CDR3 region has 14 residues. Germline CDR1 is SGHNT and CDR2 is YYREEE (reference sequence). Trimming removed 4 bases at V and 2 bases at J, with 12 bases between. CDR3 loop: CASSTPGIQETQYF. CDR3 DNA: TGTGCCAGCAGCACCCCAGGGATACAAGAGACCCAGTACTTC.

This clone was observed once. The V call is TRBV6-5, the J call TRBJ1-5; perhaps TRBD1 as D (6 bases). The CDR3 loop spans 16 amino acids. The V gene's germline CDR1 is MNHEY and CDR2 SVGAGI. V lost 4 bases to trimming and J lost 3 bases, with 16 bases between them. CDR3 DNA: TGTGCCAGCAGTTTGGGCAGGGGAATAAACAATCAGCCCCAGCATTTT. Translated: CASSLGRGINNQPQHF.

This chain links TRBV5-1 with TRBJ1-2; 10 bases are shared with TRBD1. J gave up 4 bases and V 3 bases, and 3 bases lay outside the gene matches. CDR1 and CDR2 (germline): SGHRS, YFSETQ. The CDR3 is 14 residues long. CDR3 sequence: CASSSTGGSYGYTF. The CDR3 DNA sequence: TGCGCCAGCAGCTCGACAGGGGGCAGCTATGGCTACACCTTC. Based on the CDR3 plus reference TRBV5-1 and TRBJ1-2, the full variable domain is KAGVTQTPRYLIKTRGQQVTLSCSPISGHRSVSWYQQTPGQGLQFLFEYFSETQRNKGNFPGRFSGRQFSNSRSEMNVSTLELGDSALYLCASSSTGGSYGYTFGSGTRLTVV.

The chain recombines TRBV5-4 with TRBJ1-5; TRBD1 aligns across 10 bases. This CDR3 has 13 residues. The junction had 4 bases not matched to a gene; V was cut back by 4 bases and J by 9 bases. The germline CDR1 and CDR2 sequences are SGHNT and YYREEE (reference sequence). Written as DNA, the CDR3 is TGTGCCAGCAGCGGCGGACAGGGGGGGCCCCAGCATTTT. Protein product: CASSGGQGGPQHF.

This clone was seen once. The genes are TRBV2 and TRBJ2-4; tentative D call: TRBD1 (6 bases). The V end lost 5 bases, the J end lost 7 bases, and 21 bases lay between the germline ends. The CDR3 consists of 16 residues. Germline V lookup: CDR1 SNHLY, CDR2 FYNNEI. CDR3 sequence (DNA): TGTGCCAGCAGTCCTACCAATTGGCAGGGGACGAACATTCAGTACTTC. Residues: CASSPTNWQGTNIQYF.

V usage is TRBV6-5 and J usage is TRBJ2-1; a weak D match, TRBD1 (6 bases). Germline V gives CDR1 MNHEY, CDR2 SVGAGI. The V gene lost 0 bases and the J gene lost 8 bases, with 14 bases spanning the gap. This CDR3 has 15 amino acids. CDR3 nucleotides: TGTGCCAGCAGTTACTCGAATCCAGGGGCGGATGAGCAGTTCTTC. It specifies CASSYSNPGADEQFF.

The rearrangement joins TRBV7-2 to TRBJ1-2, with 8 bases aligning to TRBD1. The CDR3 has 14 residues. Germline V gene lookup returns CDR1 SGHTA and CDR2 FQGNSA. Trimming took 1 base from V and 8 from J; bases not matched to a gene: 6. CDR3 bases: TGTGCCAGCAGCTTAGATGCGACAGGGGAAGGCTACACCTTC. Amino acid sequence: CASSLDATGEGYTF.

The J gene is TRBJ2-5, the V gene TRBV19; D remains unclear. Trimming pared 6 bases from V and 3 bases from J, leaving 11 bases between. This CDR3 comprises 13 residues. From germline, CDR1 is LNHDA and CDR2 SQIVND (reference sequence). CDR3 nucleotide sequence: TGTGCCAGTAGCCGGTACGAAGAAGAGACCCAGTACTTC. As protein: CASSRYEEETQYF.

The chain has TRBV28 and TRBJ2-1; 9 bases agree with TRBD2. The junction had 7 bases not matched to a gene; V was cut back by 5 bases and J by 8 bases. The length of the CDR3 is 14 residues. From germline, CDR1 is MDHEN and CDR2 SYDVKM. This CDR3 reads CASSGSGSSYEQFF. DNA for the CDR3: TGTGCCAGCAGTGGTAGCGGGAGTAGCTATGAGCAGTTCTTC.

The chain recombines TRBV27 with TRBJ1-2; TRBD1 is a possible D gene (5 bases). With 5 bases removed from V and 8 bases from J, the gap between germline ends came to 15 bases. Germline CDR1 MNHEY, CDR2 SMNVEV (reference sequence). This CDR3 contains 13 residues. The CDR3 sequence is CASSAQEPRGYTF. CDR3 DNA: TGTGCCAGCAGTGCACAGGAGCCCAGAGGCTACACCTTC.

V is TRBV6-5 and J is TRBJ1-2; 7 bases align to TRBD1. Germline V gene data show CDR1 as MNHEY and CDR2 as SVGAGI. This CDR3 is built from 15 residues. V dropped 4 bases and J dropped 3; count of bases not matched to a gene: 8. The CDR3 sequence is CASSSLIDRDYGYTF. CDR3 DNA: TGTGCCAGCAGTTCCCTCATAGACAGGGACTATGGCTACACCTTC.

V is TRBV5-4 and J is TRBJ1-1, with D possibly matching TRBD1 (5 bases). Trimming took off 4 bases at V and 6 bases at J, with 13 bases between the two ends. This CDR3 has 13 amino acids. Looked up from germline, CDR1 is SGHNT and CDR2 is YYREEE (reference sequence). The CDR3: CASSPQGRAEAFF. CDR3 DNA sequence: TGTGCCAGCAGCCCTCAGGGTAGGGCTGAAGCTTTCTTT.

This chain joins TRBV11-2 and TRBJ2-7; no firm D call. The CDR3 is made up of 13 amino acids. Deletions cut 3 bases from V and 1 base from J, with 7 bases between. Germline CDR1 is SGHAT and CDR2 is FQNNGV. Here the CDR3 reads CASSFSRSYEQYF. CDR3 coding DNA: TGTGCCAGCAGCTTTTCGCGGTCCTACGAGCAGTACTTC.

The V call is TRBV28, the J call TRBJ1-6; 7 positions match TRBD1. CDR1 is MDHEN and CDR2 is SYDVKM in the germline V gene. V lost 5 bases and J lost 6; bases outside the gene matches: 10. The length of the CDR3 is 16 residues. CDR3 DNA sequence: TGTGCCAGCAGTGTGGTTAAGGGACAGTTTAATTCACCCCTCCACTTT. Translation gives CASSVVKGQFNSPLHF.

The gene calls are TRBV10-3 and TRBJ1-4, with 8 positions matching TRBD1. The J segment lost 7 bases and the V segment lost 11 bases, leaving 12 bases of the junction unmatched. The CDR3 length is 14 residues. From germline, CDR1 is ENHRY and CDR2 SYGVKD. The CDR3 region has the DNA TGTGCCGTAAAGGCCGGGACAGGTAGTGAAAAACTGTTTTTT. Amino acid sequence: CAVKAGTGSEKLFF.

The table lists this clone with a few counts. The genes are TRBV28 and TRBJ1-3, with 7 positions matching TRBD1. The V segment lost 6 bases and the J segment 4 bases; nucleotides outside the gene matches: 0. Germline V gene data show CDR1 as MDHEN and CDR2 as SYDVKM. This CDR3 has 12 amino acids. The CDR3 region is CASRTGGNTIYF. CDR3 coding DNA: TGTGCCAGCAGGACAGGGGGAAACACCATATATTTT.

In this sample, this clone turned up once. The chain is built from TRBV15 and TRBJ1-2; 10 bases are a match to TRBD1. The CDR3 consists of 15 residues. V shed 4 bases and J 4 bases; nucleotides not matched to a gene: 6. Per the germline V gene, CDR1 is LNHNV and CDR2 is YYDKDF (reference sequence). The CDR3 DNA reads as TGTGCCACCAGCAATCCGGGACAGGGGAGCTATGGCTACACCTTC. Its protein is CATSNPGQGSYGYTF.

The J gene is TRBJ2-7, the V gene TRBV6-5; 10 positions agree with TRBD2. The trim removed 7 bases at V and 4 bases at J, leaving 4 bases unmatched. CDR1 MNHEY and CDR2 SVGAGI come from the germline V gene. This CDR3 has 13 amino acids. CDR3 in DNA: TGTGCCAGCACCCCTAGCGGGAGATACGAGCAGTACTTC. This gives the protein CASTPSGRYEQYF.

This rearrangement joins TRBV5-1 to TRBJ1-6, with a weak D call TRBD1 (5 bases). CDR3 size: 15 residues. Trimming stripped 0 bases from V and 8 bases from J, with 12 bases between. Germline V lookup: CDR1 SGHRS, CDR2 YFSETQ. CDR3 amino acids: CASSLDTGGDSPLHF. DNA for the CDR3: TGCGCCAGCAGCTTGGACACGGGGGGAGATTCACCCCTCCACTTT.